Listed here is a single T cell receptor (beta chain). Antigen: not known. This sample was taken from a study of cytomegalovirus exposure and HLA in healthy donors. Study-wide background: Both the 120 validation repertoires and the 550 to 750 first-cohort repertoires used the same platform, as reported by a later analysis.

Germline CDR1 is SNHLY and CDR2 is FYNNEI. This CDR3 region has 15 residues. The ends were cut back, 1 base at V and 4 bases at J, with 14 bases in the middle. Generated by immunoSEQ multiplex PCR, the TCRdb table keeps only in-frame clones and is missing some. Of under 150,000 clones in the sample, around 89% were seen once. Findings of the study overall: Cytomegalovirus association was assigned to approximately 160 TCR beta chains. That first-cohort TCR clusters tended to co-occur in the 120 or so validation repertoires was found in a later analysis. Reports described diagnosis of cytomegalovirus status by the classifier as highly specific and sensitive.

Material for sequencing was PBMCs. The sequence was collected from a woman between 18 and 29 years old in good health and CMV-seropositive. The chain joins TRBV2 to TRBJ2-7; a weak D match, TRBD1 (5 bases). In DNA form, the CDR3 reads TGTGCCAGCAGTGAAGAGATGGGCAGGGCTTACGAGCAGTACTTC. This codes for CASSEEMGRAYEQYF.